This entry lists 30 T cell receptor beta chains sequenced from one sample in a study of T cell responses to AZD1222 COVID-19 vaccine. TCRdb keeps only in-frame clones here, not all; method: immunoSEQ multiplex PCR. The data show some 160,000 clones, with approximately 92% seen just once and around 1.5% held by the top ten. The source was peripheral blood, collected on day 0 of AZD1222 vaccination. The receptors were sampled from an adult in good health.

This clone appeared once. The chain uses TRBV29-1 and TRBJ2-7; the D gene could be TRBD1 or TRBD2 (6 bases each). The CDR3 loop spans 13 amino acids. Germline-derived CDR1 and CDR2 are SQVTM and ANQGSEA. With 4 bases removed from V and 7 bases from J, the gap between germline ends came to 17 bases. CDR3 sequence: CSVVPTGTGEQYF. The CDR3 bases are TGCAGCGTTGTTCCCACAGGGACTGGGGAGCAGTACTTC.

The chain recombines TRBV4-3 with TRBJ1-2; no firm D call. This CDR3 contains 13 residues. The germline V gene has CDR1 LGHNA and CDR2 YSLEER. The V end lost 0 bases, the J end lost 6 bases, and 8 bases lay between the germline ends. In DNA, the CDR3 is TGCGCCAGCAGCCAAGACCTGGGAAATGGCTACACCTTC. Translating it yields CASSQDLGNGYTF.

The chain couples TRBV9 to TRBJ1-1, with a weak D call TRBD1 (6 bases). CDR1 is SGDLS, CDR2 YYNGEE, per germline. Trimming pared 0 bases from V and 5 bases from J, leaving 20 bases between. The CDR3 is 17 residues long. In nucleotides, the CDR3 is TGTGCCAGCAGCGTAGAGGGAGGGGGTTGGGGTAGGACTGAAGCTTTCTTT. This encodes CASSVEGGGWGRTEAFF.

This chain uses TRBV3-1 (or the pseudogene TRBV3-2) with TRBJ1-1; D may be TRBD1 (5 bases). The germline V and J ends were trimmed by 4 bases and 1 base, with 10 bases remaining between them. Germline V gene sequence: CDR1 LGHDT, CDR2 YNNKEL (reference sequence). There are 14 residues in the CDR3. CDR3 protein: CASSPRDRNTEAFF. As DNA, the CDR3 is TGTGCCAGCAGCCCCAGGGATAGGAACACTGAAGCTTTCTTT.

The chain combines TRBV7-9 with TRBJ2-5, with a tentative D call TRBD1 (5 bases). CDR3 length: 15 residues. Trimming took off 4 bases at V and 4 bases at J, with 16 bases between the two ends. Germline V gene lookup returns CDR1 SEHNR and CDR2 FQNEAQ (reference sequence). Here the CDR3 reads CASSSLRAGPETQYF. The CDR3 region has the DNA TGTGCCAGCAGCTCCCTCAGGGCAGGGCCAGAGACCCAGTACTTC.

Only one count was recorded for this clone. The CDR3 DNA sequence: TGTGCCAGCTCACCTAAGAGGATTGAAAATGGCTACACCTTC. Amino acids: CASSPKRIENGYTF. The chain recombines TRBV18 with TRBJ1-2; no firm D call. Germline-derived CDR1 and CDR2 are KGHSH and LQKENI. The CDR3 is made up of 14 amino acids. V was trimmed by 3 bases and J by 6 bases, leaving 14 bases between them.

V gene TRBV2 combines with J gene TRBJ2-7; D call uncertain. Per germline, CDR1 SNHLY and CDR2 FYNNEI. V was shortened by 2 bases and J by 3 bases, with 8 bases between the two germline ends. CDR3 length equals 13 residues. CDR3 amino acids: CASSEQQRYEQYF. In nucleotides, the CDR3 is TGTGCCAGCAGTGAACAGCAGCGCTACGAGCAGTACTTC.

The sample holds one count of this clone. V is TRBV11-2 and J is TRBJ2-5, with D perhaps TRBD2 (5 bases). CDR1 is SGHAT, CDR2 FQNNGV, per germline. This CDR3 is built from 12 residues. Trimming cost V 3 bases and J 5 bases, with 7 bases left between them. The CDR3 reads CASSFERETQYF. The CDR3, as DNA: TGTGCCAGCAGCTTTGAGCGGGAGACCCAGTACTTC.

The chain is built from TRBV6-6 and TRBJ1-3; 7 bases fit TRBD1. The CDR3 length is 16 residues. Germline loops: CDR1 MNHNY, CDR2 SVGAGI (reference sequence). Trimming removed 5 bases from V and 2 bases from J; junction bases left unmatched: 9. CDR3 sequence: CASSRQGRITGNTIYF. CDR3 nucleotides: TGTGCCAGCAGTCGACAGGGTCGAATTACTGGAAACACCATATATTTT.

This clone showed up just once. The rearrangement links TRBV19 to TRBJ1-3, with TRBD1 as a possible D gene (6 bases). The germline gives CDR1 LNHDA, CDR2 SQIVND (reference sequence). The CDR3 is 15 amino acids. V dropped 5 bases and J dropped 2 bases, with 13 bases sitting between them. The CDR3 DNA follows: TGTGCCAGTAGTTTTGGGGGCCCTCCTGGAAACACCATATATTTT. This codes for CASSFGGPPGNTIYF.

The count of this clone is one. This rearrangement joins TRBV5-4 to TRBJ2-1; 8 bases are a match to TRBD2. The CDR3 totals 15 residues. The V gene's germline CDR1 is SGHNT and CDR2 YYREEE (reference sequence). Trimming removed 4 bases from V and 2 bases from J; junction bases left unmatched: 5. The CDR3 coding sequence is TGTGCCAGCAGCCCAACTAGCGGCCCCTACAATGAGCAGTTCTTC. This gives the protein CASSPTSGPYNEQFF.

The CDR3 spells CASSYGLSGSPLHF. DNA of the CDR3: TGTGCCAGCAGTTATGGCTTGTCCGGTTCACCCCTCCACTTT. The chain carries TRBV6-5 and TRBJ1-6; no reliable D call. Trimming shortened V by 3 bases and J by 9 bases, and 12 bases separated the two germline ends. This CDR3 contains 14 residues. Germline-derived CDR1 and CDR2 are MNHEY and SVGAGI.

The chain joins TRBV2 to TRBJ1-1; 9 bases agree with TRBD1. This CDR3 is 16 amino acids long. CDR1 SNHLY and CDR2 FYNNEI come from the germline V gene. With 4 bases clipped from V and 0 bases from J, the junction kept 6 bases outside the gene matches. CDR3 sequence (DNA): TGTGCCAGCAGTGGGGGGACAGGGATGATGAACACTGAAGCTTTCTTT. As protein: CASSGGTGMMNTEAFF.

This rearrangement joins TRBV19 to TRBJ1-2; weak D call: TRBD1 (5 bases). With 5 bases removed from V and 8 bases from J, the gap between germline ends came to 12 bases. CDR3 length: 12 residues. Germline CDR1 and CDR2: LNHDA and SQIVND (reference sequence). CDR3 nucleotides: TGTGCCAGTAGTCGGGGGGAAGGGGGCTACACCTTC. Protein: CASSRGEGGYTF.

The sample holds one count of this clone. V is TRBV11-2 and J is TRBJ1-2; TRBD1 matches at 8 bases. Germline V lookup: CDR1 SGHAT, CDR2 FQNNGV. V gave up 1 base and J gave up 3 bases; unmatched junction bases: 7. This CDR3 is built from 16 residues. Here the CDR3 reads CASSLVYGTGDYGYTF. The CDR3 DNA reads as TGTGCCAGCAGCTTAGTTTATGGGACAGGAGACTATGGCTACACCTTC.

This clone was seen just once. Within the sample, other DNA sequences also encode this same CDR3. CDR3 in amino acids: CASSLNQETQYF. CDR3 sequence (DNA): TGTGCCAGCAGCTTAAACCAAGAGACCCAGTACTTC. This rearrangement joins TRBV11-2 to TRBJ2-5; D ambiguous. V was shortened by 2 bases and J by 0 bases, with 1 base between the two germline ends. CDR1 and CDR2 from the germline V gene are SGHAT and FQNNGV. The CDR3 contains 12 residues.

CDR3 region: CASSVTSGTLETQYF. The CDR3 region has the DNA TGTGCCAGCAGCGTGACTAGCGGGACTTTAGAGACCCAGTACTTC. This chain uses TRBV11-2 with TRBJ2-5; 11 nucleotides align to TRBD2. CDR3 length equals 15 residues. V was pared by 5 bases and J by 4 bases, with 6 bases of the junction left unmatched. Germline V lookup: CDR1 SGHAT, CDR2 FQNNGV.

This clone occurred once. This chain links TRBV18 with TRBJ2-2, with TRBD1 matching 11 bases. This CDR3 region has 17 residues. V shed 4 bases, J shed 7 bases, and the junction held 11 bases outside the gene matches. Looked up from germline, CDR1 is KGHSH and CDR2 is LQKENI. CDR3 sequence reads: CASSQMDRGHYSGELFF. In nucleotides, the CDR3 is TGTGCCAGCTCACAGATGGACAGGGGGCATTACAGCGGGGAGCTGTTTTTT.

The gene calls are TRBV29-1 and TRBJ1-3; TRBD1 aligns across 7 bases. The CDR3 runs to 14 residues. J gave up 3 bases and V 7 bases, and 9 bases lay outside the gene matches. Germline assignment: CDR1 SQVTM and CDR2 ANQGSEA. CDR3 in DNA: TGCAGCGCCCTAGAGGGGGCCTATGGAAACACCATATATTTT. As protein: CSALEGAYGNTIYF.

The table lists this clone with a count of one. The chain couples TRBV10-1 to TRBJ1-1; a possible D gene is TRBD1 (5 bases). This CDR3 is 13 amino acids long. V lost 3 bases to trimming and J lost 5 bases, with 10 bases between them. CDR1 is WNHNN, CDR2 SYGVQD, per germline (reference sequence). CDR3 sequence (DNA): TGCGCCAGCAGTGAACAGGCGACGACTGAAGCTTTCTTT. The encoded protein is CASSEQATTEAFF.

The chain couples TRBV7-9 to TRBJ2-7, with 8 bases identical to TRBD1. The CDR3 is 14 amino acids. J gave up 4 bases and V 1 base, and 3 bases lay outside the gene matches. The germline CDR1 and CDR2 sequences are SEHNR and FQNEAQ (reference sequence). The CDR3 sequence: CASSLDRGNYEQYF. As DNA, the CDR3 is TGTGCCAGCAGCTTAGACAGGGGGAATTACGAGCAGTACTTC.

The V call is TRBV19, the J call TRBJ2-7; D gene uncertain. From germline, CDR1 is LNHDA and CDR2 SQIVND (reference sequence). V was pared by 2 bases and J by 0 bases, with 5 bases between. This CDR3 is built from 13 residues. CDR3 protein: CASSITASYEQYF. The CDR3 DNA reads TGTGCCAGTAGTATAACCGCCTCCTACGAGCAGTACTTC.

The chain couples TRBV2 to TRBJ1-1; possible D gene TRBD1, 6 bases. From germline, CDR1 is SNHLY and CDR2 FYNNEI. This CDR3 is built from 14 residues. With 5 bases removed from V and 5 bases from J, the gap between germline ends came to 15 bases. CDR3 sequence: CASSKQGGGTEAFF. CDR3 in DNA: TGTGCCAGCAGTAAACAGGGTGGGGGAACTGAAGCTTTCTTT.

The CDR3 spells CASSPLWGREGDEQFF. The CDR3 nucleotides are TGCGCCAGCAGCCCCCTTTGGGGGAGGGAGGGCGATGAGCAGTTCTTC. The chain links TRBV4-1 to TRBJ2-1; the match to TRBD2 covers 7 bases. The V and J ends lost 4 bases and 8 bases, in that order; junction bases with no gene match: 14. The CDR3 loop spans 16 amino acids. Germline CDR1 and CDR2: MGHRA and YSYEKL.

The chain combines TRBV3-1 (or the pseudogene TRBV3-2) with TRBJ1-1; 7 nucleotides line up with TRBD1. The CDR3 has 14 residues. Germline CDR1 reads LGHDT; CDR2 reads YNNKEL (reference sequence). With V trimmed by 5 bases and J by 0 bases, 3 bases remained unmatched. The CDR3 loop reads CASSGQALNTEAFF. The CDR3 nucleotides read TGTGCCAGCAGCGGACAGGCCTTGAACACTGAAGCTTTCTTT.

The chain uses TRBV6-2 or TRBV6-3 and TRBJ1-3; 7 bases are shared with TRBD1. The CDR3 extends over 14 amino acids. After removal of 4 bases from V and 7 bases from J, the junction contained 7 bases not matched to a gene. The V gene's germline CDR1 is MNHEY and CDR2 SVGEGT. The DNA of the CDR3 is TGTGCCAGCAGTTTCGTCGGACAGGCCAACACCATATATTTT. Translation gives CASSFVGQANTIYF.

The genes are TRBV6-5 and TRBJ2-7; TRBD2 agrees at 11 bases. With 5 bases clipped from V and 2 bases from J, the junction kept 2 bases outside the gene matches. This CDR3 has 14 residues. CDR1 and CDR2 (germline): MNHEY, SVGAGI. The CDR3 DNA follows: TGTGCCAGCAGTCTGACTAGCGGGGCCTACGAGCAGTACTTC. This gives the protein CASSLTSGAYEQYF.

Written as DNA, the CDR3 is TGTGCCAGTAGTATCAAGGGTGGGGGTCAGCCCCAGCATTTT. Its translation: CASSIKGGGQPQHF. The chain has TRBV19 and TRBJ1-5, with D perhaps TRBD1 (5 bases). Per the germline V gene, CDR1 is LNHDA and CDR2 is SQIVND (reference sequence). Between the trimmed V and J ends, which lost 3 bases and 6 bases, there was a span of 12 bases. The CDR3 has 14 amino acids.

This rearrangement joins TRBV28 to TRBJ1-1; D may be TRBD1 (5 bases). The germline V gene encodes CDR1 MDHEN and CDR2 SYDVKM. V was cut by 5 bases and J by 6 bases, with 13 bases left in between. This CDR3 spans 13 amino acids. CDR3 nucleotides: TGTGCCAGCAGTGGAGGGGTTGGCGCTGAAGCTTTCTTT. Amino acids: CASSGGVGAEAFF.

The chain uses TRBV30 and TRBJ2-3; D not resolved. The CDR3 length is 14 residues. V dropped 2 bases and J dropped 4 bases, with 13 bases sitting between them. CDR1 is GTSNPN and CDR2 is SVGIG in the germline V gene (reference sequence). The CDR3, as DNA: TGTGCCTGGAGTCGGATCTCACGAGCAGATACGCAGTATTTT. It yields the protein CAWSRISRADTQYF.